The entry below describes one TCR beta chain. Its target is unknown. CDR1 and CDR2 from the germline V gene are LNHDA and SQIVND (reference sequence). V shed 9 bases and J 2 bases; nucleotides not matched to a gene: 3. This CDR3 comprises 14 residues. These data originate in a study of shared clonotypes between healthy human individuals. Whole-study findings and limits: Lower generation probabilities were found for non-shared clonotypes than for those shared by all four donors. Donors were few, which limited the genetic and exposure-history diversity represented.

Method: immunoSEQ multiplex PCR; TCRdb's copy keeps in-frame clones and lacks some. Here the sample spans roughly 520,000 clones, approximately 95% being singletons. This clonotype originated in a woman in her thirties in good health. Sequenced sample: naive CD4+ T cells sorted from blood. As for subset: CD45RA+ positively selected. The V gene is TRBV19, the J gene TRBJ2-3, with 12 bases aligning to TRBD2. CDR3 sequence reads: CASRLAGATDTQYF. The CDR3, as DNA: TGTGCCAGCAGACTAGCGGGGGCCACAGATACGCAGTATTTT. The full variable domain, with the rest looked up from reference TRBV19 and TRBJ2-3, is DGGITQSPKYLFRKEGQNVTLSCEQNLNHDAMYWYRQDPGQGLRLIYYSQIVNDFQKGDIAEGYSVSREKKESFPLTVTSAQKNPTAFYLCASRLAGATDTQYFGPGTRLTVL.